This T cell receptor beta chain was recorded in a study of T cell repertoires in cytomegalovirus infection. About the research overall: CMV epitopes, recently identified HLA-C-restricted and well-studied HLA-B-restricted, were used. From public TCR beta signatures came an indication of both CMV infection and matching HLA type.

This clonotype was counted a few times. Its target is unknown. TCRdb re-derived calls from the reads in MiXCR, one entry per CDR3 protein. This sample carries approximately 730,000 distinct CDR3 sequences, roughly 36% of them seen once, and the ten largest clones take over 15%. General study results and limits: Across the ex vivo response, the dominant clonotypes were HLA-C-restricted CMV-specific TCR beta clonotypes. Carriage of CMV together with the relevant HLA was identifiable through cumulative public TCR beta family frequency.

The germline gives CDR1 KGHDR, CDR2 SFDVKD. The V end was cut by 8 bases, the J end by 0 bases, with 14 bases between. The CDR3 sequence is 15 residues long. Sequenced here: cultured PBMCs, sampled from culture after CMV antigen stimulation. The receptor was isolated from a human donor in good health (CMV status not recorded). Some clones in this sample may be carry-over from other donors' samples. The chain combines TRBV24-1 with TRBJ2-3; D unclear. The CDR3 protein is CATNDDRSSTDTQYF. The CDR3 bases are TGTGCCACCAACGACGACCGTTCTAGCACAGATACGCAGTATTTT.